The 27 T cell receptor beta chains below come from one sample, sequenced in a study of cytomegalovirus exposure and HLA in healthy donors. PCR amplification relied on 60 Vbeta primers (plus 13 Jbeta primers). Produced via immunoSEQ multiplex PCR; TCRdb's table is partial and in-frame only. The table records over 65,000 clones, around 74% of them present only once. The sample was PBMCs. These receptors were obtained from a woman in her twenties or thirties in good health and CMV-seropositive.

The chain carries TRBV5-1 and TRBJ2-5; 7 nucleotides align to TRBD2. From germline, CDR1 is SGHRS and CDR2 YFSETQ. V shed 4 bases and J 3 bases; nucleotides not matched to a gene: 0. This CDR3 spans 12 amino acids. DNA of the CDR3: TGCGCCAGCAGCACTAGCGAAGAGACCCAGTACTTC. Translation gives CASSTSEETQYF.

CDR3 nucleotide sequence: TGTGCCAGTAGTATAGAGGTCGGTGGGCAGTTGAACACTGAAGCTTTCTTT. Translated, it gives CASSIEVGGQLNTEAFF. The V and J genes are TRBV19 and TRBJ1-1; unclear D gene. The V end was cut by 0 bases, the J end by 0 bases, with 14 bases between. Germline values: CDR1 LNHDA, CDR2 SQIVND (reference sequence). This CDR3 comprises 17 residues.

V gene TRBV27 combines with J gene TRBJ1-1, with D tentatively TRBD1 (6 bases). Germline V CDR1 and CDR2: MNHEY, SMNVEV (reference sequence). The CDR3 runs 14 residues. V was cut by 7 bases and J by 5 bases, with 17 bases left in between. DNA of the CDR3: TGTGCCAGCATCGGGACATTGGGTGGGACTGAAGCTTTCTTT. It is translated as CASIGTLGGTEAFF.

The chain links TRBV6-5 to TRBJ2-5; D possibly corresponds to TRBD1 (5 bases). The J call may be mistaken, given a closer DNA end match to TRBJ2-7. Looked up from germline, CDR1 is MNHEY and CDR2 is SVGAGI. This CDR3 is built from 14 residues. The CDR3 is CASSSTDNTYEQYF. The CDR3 DNA follows: TGTGCCAGCAGTTCTACGGACAATACCTACGAGCAGTACTTC.

The J gene is TRBJ2-1, the V gene TRBV2; 7 bases fit TRBD2. The germline V gene encodes CDR1 SNHLY and CDR2 FYNNEI. CDR3 length: 14 residues. V was clipped by 6 bases and J by 7 bases; unmatched bases: 9. The CDR3 sequence is CASRGGGSRNEQFF. CDR3 nucleotide sequence: TGTGCCAGCAGGGGGGGAGGGTCACGGAATGAGCAGTTCTTC. The variable domain in full, with the rest retrieved from reference TRBV2 and TRBJ2-1, is EPEVTQTPSHQVTQMGQEVILRCVPISNHLYFYWYRQILGQKVEFLVSFYNNEISEKSEIFDDQFSVERPDGSNFTLKIRSTKLEDSAMYFCASRGGGSRNEQFFGPGTRLTVL.

This clone was observed once. The chain carries TRBV5-1 and TRBJ2-1, with 7 bases fitting TRBD2. Germline trimming cut 1 base from V and 3 bases from J; bases unmatched to any gene: 7. CDR1 is SGHRS and CDR2 is YFSETQ in the germline V gene. The length of the CDR3 is 16 residues. Here the CDR3 DNA reads TGCGCCAGCAGCTTGTCCGGCCAGCGGGGCTACAATGAGCAGTTCTTC. It translates to CASSLSGQRGYNEQFF.

This sequence joins TRBV5-6 and TRBJ2-2, with D possibly being TRBD1 (6 bases). Germline loops: CDR1 SGHDT, CDR2 YYEEEE. V lost 6 bases and J lost 3, with 18 bases in between. The CDR3 is made up of 16 amino acids. CDR3 region: CASTIQGTPDTGELFF. In DNA, the CDR3 is TGTGCCAGCACCATACAGGGCACCCCAGACACCGGGGAGCTGTTTTTT.

This chain links TRBV11-1 with TRBJ2-2; D remains unclear. Germline CDR1 and CDR2: SGHAT and FQDESV (reference sequence). Trimming took off 3 bases at V and 10 bases at J, with 15 bases between the two ends. There are 14 residues in the CDR3. The CDR3 protein is CASSFNRFREELFF. CDR3 bases: TGTGCCAGCAGCTTCAACCGCTTTCGCGAGGAGCTGTTTTTT.

The chain uses TRBV4-3 and TRBJ2-6; possible D gene TRBD1, 5 bases. This CDR3 is 19 amino acids long. Germline V gives CDR1 LGHNA, CDR2 YSLEER. The V end lost 0 bases, the J end lost 0 bases, and 15 bases lay between the germline ends. In DNA, the CDR3 is TGCGCCAGCAGCCAAGAGGCAGGGCGATTTGCCTCTGGGGCCAACGTCCTGACTTTC. Protein sequence: CASSQEAGRFASGANVLTF.

This clone was counted a few times. This rearrangement joins TRBV19 to TRBJ1-3; possible D gene TRBD1, 5 bases. The CDR3 has 15 amino acids. Germline CDR1 reads LNHDA; CDR2 reads SQIVND (reference sequence). V lost 9 bases and J lost 0, with 15 bases in between. CDR3 amino acids: CASRSGGASGNTIYF. The CDR3, as DNA: TGTGCCAGCCGTTCAGGAGGGGCCTCTGGAAACACCATATATTTT.

V and J are TRBV6-5 and TRBJ1-2, with 7 positions matching TRBD1. Per the germline V gene, CDR1 is MNHEY and CDR2 is SVGAGI. Losses at the gene ends were 7 bases for V and 7 bases for J; bases not matched to a gene: 9. The length of the CDR3 is 13 residues. CDR3 residues: CASKQTGSGGYTF. The CDR3 DNA follows: TGTGCCAGCAAGCAGACAGGGTCAGGTGGCTACACCTTC.

This clone was counted between two and nine times. V gene TRBV6-6 combines with J gene TRBJ2-7; a possible D gene is TRBD1 (6 bases). Germline V gene lookup returns CDR1 MNHNY and CDR2 SVGAGI (reference sequence). CDR3 size: 16 residues. V lost 7 bases and J lost 1, with 20 bases in between. The CDR3 region has the DNA TGTGCCAGCACCCTAGGGGGAGCAATCCTTTCCTACGAGCAGTACTTC. Amino acids: CASTLGGAILSYEQYF.

The V and J genes are TRBV11-1 and TRBJ2-1, with 10 bases aligning to TRBD2. Trimming took 6 bases from V and 4 from J; bases not matched to a gene: 3. The CDR3 loop spans 14 amino acids. Germline V gives CDR1 SGHAT, CDR2 FQDESV (reference sequence). Here the CDR3 DNA reads TGTGCCAGCAGTAGACTAGCGGGTTACAATGAGCAGTTCTTC. It is translated as CASSRLAGYNEQFF.

The J gene is TRBJ2-3, the V gene TRBV28; D is perhaps TRBD2 (6 bases). The ends were cut back, 2 bases at V and 4 bases at J, with 19 bases in the middle. The CDR3 totals 17 residues. Germline assignment: CDR1 MDHEN and CDR2 SYDVKM. The CDR3 protein is CASSLNPLGTWSDTQYF. As DNA, the CDR3 is TGTGCCAGCAGTTTAAATCCTCTCGGGACTTGGTCAGATACGCAGTATTTT.

This clone was seen only once. The chain couples TRBV4-3 to TRBJ2-1; TRBD2 matches at 7 bases. The V gene end was trimmed by 0 bases and the J gene end by 0 bases; junction bases not matched to a gene: 8. The germline V gene has CDR1 LGHNA and CDR2 YSLEER. This CDR3 is 18 amino acids long. In DNA, the CDR3 is TGCGCCAGCAGCCAAGATAAGGGAGCGGGATTCTCCTACAATGAGCAGTTCTTC. This encodes CASSQDKGAGFSYNEQFF.

The chain combines TRBV7-9 with TRBJ2-1; D uncertain. This CDR3 comprises 13 residues. V was clipped by 0 bases and J by 5 bases, with 5 bases between them. Per the germline V gene, CDR1 is SEHNR and CDR2 is FQNEAQ (reference sequence). CDR3 nucleotide sequence: TGTGCCAGCAGCTTAGCACACGACAATGAGCAGTTCTTC. Its translation is CASSLAHDNEQFF.

This sequence joins TRBV7-6 and TRBJ2-3, with 7 bases fitting TRBD2. CDR1 is SGHVS and CDR2 is FNYEAQ in the germline V gene. This CDR3 is built from 16 residues. Germline trimming cut 0 bases from V and 10 bases from J; bases unmatched to any gene: 13. In nucleotides, the CDR3 is TGTGCCAGCAGCTTAGCTTTCGCGGGAGCTCCCCTCGCGCAGTATTTT. It codes for CASSLAFAGAPLAQYF. Full variable domain (outside the CDR3, taken from reference TRBV7-6 and TRBJ2-3): GAGVSQSPRYKVTKRGQDVALRCDPISGHVSLYWYRQALGQGPEFLTYFNYEAQQDKSGLPNDRFSAERPEGSISTLTIQRTEQRDSAMYRCASSLAFAGAPLAQYFGPGTRLTVL.

Only a few counts were recorded for this clone. The chain uses TRBV5-4 and TRBJ2-7; tentative D call: TRBD2 (5 bases). V was pared by 0 bases and J by 1 base, with 8 bases between. Germline V CDR1 and CDR2: SGHNT, YYREEE (reference sequence). This CDR3 has 14 amino acids. This CDR3 is CASSLDPGSYEQYF. CDR3 DNA sequence: TGTGCCAGCAGCTTGGATCCGGGATCCTACGAGCAGTACTTC.

This clone occurred once. V usage is TRBV28 and J usage is TRBJ2-3, with D possibly being TRBD2 (6 bases). Germline lookup yields CDR1 MDHEN and CDR2 SYDVKM. The CDR3 has 14 residues. V lost 5 bases and J 0 bases, leaving 9 bases between the germline ends. The CDR3 nucleotides read TGTGCCAGCAGTCCCGGGGGTAGCACAGATACGCAGTATTTT. Amino acid sequence: CASSPGGSTDTQYF.

V usage is TRBV7-2 and J usage is TRBJ2-1; tentatively, D is TRBD1 (5 bases). V was shortened by 1 base and J by 11 bases, with 18 bases between the two germline ends. Germline lookup yields CDR1 SGHTA and CDR2 FQGNSA. This CDR3 has 15 residues. CDR3 sequence (DNA): TGTGCCAGCAGCTTAGACTCAGGGTTAGGGAATAAGCAGTTCTTC. It codes for CASSLDSGLGNKQFF.

For this clone: The same CDR3 also results from other DNA sequences found in this sample. The genes are TRBV5-1 and TRBJ2-5; tentative D call: TRBD2 (5 bases). The CDR3 extends over 12 amino acids. Germline loops: CDR1 SGHRS, CDR2 YFSETQ. Deletions cut 1 base from V and 4 bases from J, with 5 bases between. CDR3: CASSLRGETQYF. DNA for the CDR3: TGCGCCAGCAGCTTGCGGGGAGAGACCCAGTACTTC. Based on the CDR3 plus reference TRBV5-1 and TRBJ2-5, the full variable domain is KAGVTQTPRYLIKTRGQQVTLSCSPISGHRSVSWYQQTPGQGLQFLFEYFSETQRNKGNFPGRFSGRQFSNSRSEMNVSTLELGDSALYLCASSLRGETQYFGPGTRLLVL.

CDR3 in amino acids: CASSLSRGGSTDTQYF. In DNA form, the CDR3 reads TGTGCCAGCAGTTTATCCCGGGGGGGTAGCACAGATACGCAGTATTTT. This chain connects TRBV27 to TRBJ2-3; TRBD2 aligns across 8 bases. CDR3 size: 16 residues. V dropped 0 bases and J dropped 0; count of bases not matched to a gene: 2. Germline CDR1 is MNHEY and CDR2 is SMNVEV (reference sequence).

The chain uses TRBV4-3 and TRBJ2-6; D is ambiguous. Germline V gives CDR1 LGHNA, CDR2 YSLEER. Deletions cut 1 base from V and 2 bases from J, with 12 bases between. The CDR3 length is 17 residues. The CDR3 protein is CASSQVLTTAGANVLTF. The DNA for the CDR3 is TGCGCCAGCAGCCAAGTCCTTACTACCGCTGGGGCCAACGTCCTGACTTTC.

The CDR3 spells CASSLEYRDYGYTF. The CDR3, as DNA: TGTGCCAGCAGCTTGGAGTATAGAGACTATGGCTACACCTTC. The chain carries TRBV5-4 and TRBJ1-2, with no clear D. Germline V gene data show CDR1 as SGHNT and CDR2 as YYREEE (reference sequence). There are 14 residues in the CDR3. V dropped 0 bases and J dropped 3 bases, with 9 bases sitting between them.

The chain links TRBV19 to TRBJ2-1; D perhaps matches TRBD2 (6 bases). Germline loops: CDR1 LNHDA, CDR2 SQIVND (reference sequence). With 3 bases removed from V and 0 bases from J, the gap between germline ends came to 6 bases. The CDR3 has 14 amino acids. CDR3 nucleotides: TGTGCCAGTAGTATGGGGGGCTCCTACAATGAGCAGTTCTTC. Translated, it gives CASSMGGSYNEQFF.

This clone was recorded a few times. The chain combines TRBV19 with TRBJ2-7; D is perhaps TRBD1 (5 bases). Germline assignment: CDR1 LNHDA and CDR2 SQIVND (reference sequence). Trimming left V 5 bases short and J 3 bases short, with 14 bases between. The CDR3 covers 14 residues. The CDR3 nucleotides read TGTGCCAGTAGTTTAAACAGGATGAGCTACGAGCAGTACTTC. Translated, it gives CASSLNRMSYEQYF.

The chain is built from TRBV9 and TRBJ2-1; 8 bases are a match to TRBD2. V trimming: 0 bases; J trimming: 7 bases; junction bases outside the gene matches: 6. This CDR3 has 15 residues. CDR1 and CDR2 from the germline V gene are SGDLS and YYNGEE. This CDR3 is CASSVELAVPNEQFF. The CDR3 region has the DNA TGTGCCAGCAGCGTAGAACTAGCGGTACCGAATGAGCAGTTCTTC.